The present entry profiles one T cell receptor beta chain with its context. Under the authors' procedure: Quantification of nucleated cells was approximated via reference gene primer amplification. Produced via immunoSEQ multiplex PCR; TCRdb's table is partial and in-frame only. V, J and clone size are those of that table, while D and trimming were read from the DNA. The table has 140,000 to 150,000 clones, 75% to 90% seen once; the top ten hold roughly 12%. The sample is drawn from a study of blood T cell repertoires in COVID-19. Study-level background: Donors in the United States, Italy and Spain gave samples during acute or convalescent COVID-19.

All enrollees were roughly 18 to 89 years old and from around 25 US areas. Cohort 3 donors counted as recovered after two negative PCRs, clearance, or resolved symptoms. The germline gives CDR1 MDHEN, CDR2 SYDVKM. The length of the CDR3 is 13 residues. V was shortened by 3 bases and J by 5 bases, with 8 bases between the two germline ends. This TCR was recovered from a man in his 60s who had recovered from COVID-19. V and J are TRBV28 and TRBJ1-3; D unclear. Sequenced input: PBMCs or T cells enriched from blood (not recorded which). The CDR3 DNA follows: TGTGCCAGCAGTTTCCAGGATCGAAACACCATATATTTT. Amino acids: CASSFQDRNTIYF.